This section outlines one TCR beta chain sequence together with its context. This sample was included in a study of CD8 T cells in Susac syndrome. An input of 0.5 to 1 ug of RNA was subjected to reverse transcription using random hexamers. TCRdb used MiXCR to reprocess the immunoSEQ multiplex PCR reads, holding one entry per CDR3 protein. The sample lists 50,000 to 55,000 distinct CDR3 sequences, more than 85% occurring once. Peripheral blood CD8+ and CD4+ T cells were profiled by TCR beta sequencing. Source material: CD8+ T cells from PBMCs. The sequence was collected from a human donor with Susac syndrome.

CDR3 region: CASRTSEERNIQYF. For the CDR3, the DNA is TGTGCCAGTAGGACTAGTGAGGAAAGAAACATTCAGTACTTC. V gene TRBV19 combines with J gene TRBJ2-4, with TRBD2 as a possible D gene (6 bases). V was clipped by 6 bases and J by 6 bases, with 15 bases between them. The CDR3 runs to 14 residues. Germline-derived CDR1 and CDR2 are LNHDA and SQIVND (reference sequence).